Below are 31 T cell receptor beta chains sequenced from a single sample in a study of OX40 agonist ivuxolimab in advanced cancers. Some clones are missing from TCRdb's copy, which holds only in-frame ones; the method was immunoSEQ multiplex PCR. The sample has some 64,000 clones; about 83% are singletons. Sequenced material: CD4+ or CD8+ T cells sorted from blood, taken in a trial of the OX40 agonist ivuxolimab. The receptors shown here come from an adult with an advanced solid tumor such as melanoma, head and neck, liver or kidney cancer.

The rearrangement links TRBV6-5 to TRBJ2-4; 10 nucleotides agree with TRBD2. Germline V gene sequence: CDR1 MNHEY, CDR2 SVGAGI. V lost 1 base and J lost 7; bases outside the gene matches: 7. This CDR3 contains 16 residues. The CDR3 here is CASSYLASGSMNIQYF. CDR3 nucleotide sequence: TGTGCCAGCAGTTACTTGGCTAGCGGGAGTATGAACATTCAGTACTTC.

This clone was picked up one time. Other DNA sequences in the sample encode the same CDR3. The chain combines TRBV25-1 with TRBJ1-4, with a possible D match to TRBD1 (5 bases). Looked up from germline, CDR1 is MGHDK and CDR2 is SYGVNS. Trimming stripped 1 base from V and 3 bases from J, with 12 bases between. CDR3 length equals 16 residues. The CDR3 here is CASSELGVSANEKLFF. In DNA form, the CDR3 reads TGTGCCAGCAGTGAATTAGGGGTATCGGCTAATGAAAAACTGTTTTTT.

This sequence joins TRBV2 and TRBJ2-5; weak D call: TRBD1 (6 bases). This CDR3 comprises 11 residues. V lost 8 bases and J 3 bases, leaving 7 bases between the germline ends. Germline V gene sequence: CDR1 SNHLY, CDR2 FYNNEI. The CDR3 sequence is CASYREETQYF. For the CDR3, the DNA is TGTGCCAGCTACAGGGAAGAGACCCAGTACTTC.

V is TRBV19 and J is TRBJ1-2, with a possible D match to TRBD1 (6 bases). This CDR3 comprises 14 residues. Trimming stripped 6 bases from V and 3 bases from J, with 14 bases between. Germline CDR1 is LNHDA and CDR2 is SQIVND (reference sequence). Here the CDR3 reads CASSPERTDYGYTF. In nucleotides, the CDR3 is TGTGCCAGTAGCCCCGAGCGGACAGACTATGGCTACACCTTC.

This chain joins TRBV4-1 and TRBJ1-1, with D perhaps TRBD1 (5 bases). The germline CDR1 and CDR2 sequences are MGHRA and YSYEKL. V was shortened by 1 base and J by 3 bases, with 12 bases between the two germline ends. The CDR3 contains 15 residues. CDR3 protein: CASSQGWGGDTEAFF. CDR3 coding DNA: TGCGCCAGCAGCCAAGGGTGGGGAGGGGACACTGAAGCTTTCTTT.

The chain is built from TRBV5-1 and TRBJ2-3, with D unresolved. Germline loops: CDR1 SGHRS, CDR2 YFSETQ. CDR3 size: 14 residues. Trimming removed 7 bases from V and 2 bases from J, with 14 bases in between. The CDR3 DNA reads as TGCGCCAGCTTGCCGGACGGAACCACAGATACGCAGTATTTT. Its protein product is CASLPDGTTDTQYF.

The V and J genes are TRBV30 and TRBJ2-2; 10 bases match TRBD2. The CDR3 sequence is 15 residues long. CDR1 and CDR2 (germline): GTSNPN, SVGIG (reference sequence). The V and J ends lost 4 bases and 3 bases, in that order; junction bases with no gene match: 5. CDR3 sequence reads: CAWTSGSGYTGELFF. In DNA form, the CDR3 reads TGTGCCTGGACTAGCGGGAGCGGGTACACCGGGGAGCTGTTTTTT.

The chain couples TRBV7-6 to TRBJ1-1; D unclear. Germline V gene sequence: CDR1 SGHVS, CDR2 FNYEAQ. The CDR3 consists of 13 residues. Trimming stripped 0 bases from V and 4 bases from J, with 6 bases between. CDR3 region: CASSLARATEAFF. The CDR3 nucleotides are TGTGCCAGCAGCTTAGCCCGTGCCACTGAAGCTTTCTTT.

The chain joins TRBV2 to TRBJ2-5; a weak D match, TRBD1 (5 bases). CDR3 length: 13 residues. Germline V CDR1 and CDR2: SNHLY, FYNNEI. With 7 bases removed from V and 3 bases from J, the gap between germline ends came to 12 bases. CDR3 nucleotides: TGTGCCAGCAAGGTTGGCAGGGAAGAGACCCAGTACTTC. This gives the protein CASKVGREETQYF.

The J gene is TRBJ2-4, the V gene TRBV19; weak D call: TRBD2 (5 bases). V was shortened by 6 bases and J by 6 bases, with 12 bases between the two germline ends. This CDR3 has 13 residues. CDR1 and CDR2 (germline): LNHDA, SQIVND (reference sequence). This CDR3 reads CASSTDAGNIQYF. The CDR3 DNA follows: TGTGCCAGTAGCACCGATGCGGGAAACATTCAGTACTTC.

The chain joins TRBV27 to TRBJ2-2; tentatively, D is TRBD2 (7 bases). The CDR3 length is 16 residues. Germline CDR1 MNHEY, CDR2 SMNVEV (reference sequence). V was cut by 3 bases and J by 4 bases, with 15 bases left in between. DNA for the CDR3: TGTGCCAGCAGTTTCGACGGGGGGCTGCCCACCGGGGAGCTGTTTTTT. Its translation: CASSFDGGLPTGELFF.

This clone was seen once. V usage is TRBV5-4 and J usage is TRBJ2-1; 7 bases agree with TRBD2. The CDR3 sequence is 13 residues long. J was trimmed by 7 bases and V by 2 bases; bases with no gene match: 3. The V gene's germline CDR1 is SGHNT and CDR2 YYREEE (reference sequence). The CDR3 sequence: CASSLYGGNEQFF. The CDR3 DNA reads TGTGCCAGCAGCTTATACGGGGGGAATGAGCAGTTCTTC.

This clone was seen only a few times. This sequence joins TRBV9 and TRBJ2-3, with D perhaps being TRBD1 or TRBD2 (5 bases each). In germline, CDR1 is SGDLS, CDR2 YYNGEE. CDR3 length: 14 residues. Trimming stripped 4 bases from V and 2 bases from J, with 11 bases between. CDR3 DNA sequence: TGTGCCAGCAGCCCCGGGGCACCCACAGATACGCAGTATTTT. Translating gives CASSPGAPTDTQYF.

This clone was seen just once. The chain combines TRBV4-1 with TRBJ1-6; no clear D. The CDR3 spans 15 residues. V was clipped by 4 bases and J by 8 bases, with 15 bases between them. Germline V gene data show CDR1 as MGHRA and CDR2 as YSYEKL. The CDR3: CASSREGIGDSPLHF. The DNA for the CDR3 is TGCGCCAGCAGCCGGGAAGGGATTGGGGATTCACCCCTCCACTTT.

This chain links TRBV6-1 with TRBJ1-1; D remains unclear. From germline, CDR1 is MNHNS and CDR2 SASEGT. V shed 2 bases and J shed 0 bases, with 10 bases lying between them. This CDR3 is 15 amino acids long. CDR3 protein: CASSERGRMNTEAFF. The CDR3 nucleotides are TGTGCCAGCAGTGAACGAGGACGGATGAACACTGAAGCTTTCTTT.

The rearrangement uses TRBV5-1 and TRBJ2-3; D is perhaps TRBD1 (6 bases). The ends were cut back, 5 bases at V and 3 bases at J, with 16 bases in the middle. This CDR3 is 15 amino acids long. Germline assignment: CDR1 SGHRS and CDR2 YFSETQ. The CDR3 DNA reads as TGCGCCAGCAGTCTCAGGGGAGTTCGGACAGATACGCAGTATTTT. Translation: CASSLRGVRTDTQYF.

This chain joins TRBV7-2 and TRBJ2-1, with D possibly called TRBD1 or TRBD2 (5 bases each). The CDR3 extends over 14 amino acids. The germline V and J ends were trimmed by 1 base and 9 bases, with 13 bases remaining between them. In germline, CDR1 is SGHTA, CDR2 FQGNSA. In nucleotides, the CDR3 is TGTGCCAGCAGCTTAGTCCAGGGAGTGGGTGAGCAGTTCTTC. This encodes CASSLVQGVGEQFF.

The V gene is TRBV5-1, the J gene TRBJ1-4, with TRBD1 identical over 11 bases. Germline V gene sequence: CDR1 SGHRS, CDR2 YFSETQ. Trimming at V came to 0 bases and at J to 7 bases, leaving 2 bases not matched to a gene. The CDR3 loop spans 15 amino acids. The CDR3 here is CASSLAGTGGEKLFF. The CDR3, as DNA: TGCGCCAGCAGCTTGGCCGGGACAGGGGGTGAAAAACTGTTTTTT.

The V gene is TRBV7-9, the J gene TRBJ2-3; D assignment may be TRBD1 or TRBD2 (5 bases each). The ends were cut back, 2 bases at V and 2 bases at J, with 17 bases in the middle. The CDR3 length is 17 residues. The germline gives CDR1 SEHNR, CDR2 FQNEAQ (reference sequence). CDR3 in DNA: TGTGCCAGCAGCTTATTTCAGGTGGGACGGTACACAGATACGCAGTATTTT. Its translation: CASSLFQVGRYTDTQYF.

The rearrangement links TRBV2 to TRBJ2-7; D is uncertain. The germline V gene has CDR1 SNHLY and CDR2 FYNNEI. This CDR3 contains 14 residues. V was cut by 2 bases and J by 4 bases, with 12 bases left in between. CDR3 residues: CASSERRAVYEQYF. CDR3 in DNA: TGTGCCAGCAGTGAACGCCGGGCCGTATACGAGCAGTACTTC.

A remark on this clone: The same CDR3 can be traced to other DNA sequences in this sample. The chain carries TRBV6-5 and TRBJ2-7, with D uncertain. Per germline, CDR1 MNHEY and CDR2 SVGAGI. This CDR3 spans 16 amino acids. V lost 2 bases and J 0 bases, leaving 14 bases between the germline ends. The CDR3 DNA reads as TGTGCCAGCAGTTACCGTCCAAGGACGGTCTCCTACGAGCAGTACTTC. It yields the protein CASSYRPRTVSYEQYF.

The gene calls are TRBV5-5 and TRBJ1-1; 9 bases align to TRBD1. Germline CDR1 SGHKS, CDR2 YYEKEE (reference sequence). V dropped 0 bases and J dropped 4; count of bases not matched to a gene: 4. This CDR3 comprises 15 residues. CDR3: CASSLDGQGITEAFF. For the CDR3, the DNA is TGTGCCAGCAGCTTGGACGGACAGGGGATCACTGAAGCTTTCTTT.

The chain has TRBV7-3 and TRBJ2-1, with D unclear. Germline lookup yields CDR1 SGHTA and CDR2 FQGTGA. V was pared by 0 bases and J by 5 bases, with 8 bases between. The CDR3 runs to 14 residues. CDR3 DNA: TGTGCCAGCAGCTTAACTGGCGAGCACAATGAGCAGTTCTTC. The encoded protein is CASSLTGEHNEQFF.

The chain links TRBV12-5 to TRBJ2-7, with D perhaps matching TRBD1 (6 bases). V lost 0 bases and J 2 bases, leaving 11 bases between the germline ends. The germline V gene encodes CDR1 LGHNT and CDR2 FRNRAP. CDR3 size: 15 residues. The CDR3 loop is CASGLVTGTPYEQYF. For the CDR3, the DNA is TGTGCTAGTGGTTTGGTAACAGGGACCCCCTACGAGCAGTACTTC.

This chain links TRBV7-9 with TRBJ1-2; weak D call: TRBD1 (6 bases). CDR1 and CDR2 from the germline V gene are SEHNR and FQNEAQ (reference sequence). This CDR3 has 13 residues. Trimming took 3 bases from V and 4 from J, leaving 9 bases between them. CDR3 in DNA: TGTGCCAGCAGCTTGGAGGGGGTCTATGGCTACACCTTC. Translated, it gives CASSLEGVYGYTF.

This clone was observed once. The genes are TRBV7-2 and TRBJ2-7; 8 nucleotides agree with TRBD2. Germline CDR1 SGHTA, CDR2 FQGNSA. The V gene end was trimmed by 1 base and the J gene end by 1 base; junction bases not matched to a gene: 6. The CDR3 loop spans 16 amino acids. CDR3 nucleotide sequence: TGTGCCAGCAGCTTAGTTGCTAGCGGGTATTCCTACGAGCAGTACTTC. It yields the protein CASSLVASGYSYEQYF. Using reference TRBV7-2 and TRBJ2-7 for the parts outside the CDR3, the full variable domain is GAGVSQSPSNKVTEKGKDVELRCDPISGHTALYWYRQSLGQGLEFLIYFQGNSAPDKSGLPSDRFSAERTGGSVSTLTIQRTQQEDSAVYLCASSLVASGYSYEQYFGPGTRLTVT.

In this sample, this clone turned up a few times. The chain has TRBV5-1 and TRBJ2-6; perhaps D is TRBD1 or TRBD2 (6 bases each). V was cut by 5 bases and J by 0 bases, with 12 bases left in between. CDR3 size: 16 residues. In germline, CDR1 is SGHRS, CDR2 YFSETQ. The CDR3 DNA follows: TGCGCCAGCAGGGTGGGGGGCAACTCTGGGGCCAACGTCCTGACTTTC. It encodes CASRVGGNSGANVLTF.

The CDR3 nucleotides are TGCAGCGTATCTCGGGCAGGTCCAGATACGCAGTATTTT. Its translation: CSVSRAGPDTQYF. V is TRBV29-1 and J is TRBJ2-3; D remains unclear. This CDR3 comprises 13 residues. Germline V gene sequence: CDR1 SQVTM, CDR2 ANQGSEA. The V end lost 6 bases, the J end lost 4 bases, and 14 bases lay between the germline ends.

This chain links TRBV6-1 with TRBJ1-1; no clear D. Germline CDR1 and CDR2: MNHNS and SASEGT. The CDR3 runs 12 residues. Trimming cost V 1 base and J 11 bases, with 11 bases left between them. The CDR3 region has the DNA TGTGCCAGCAGTGAAGTTTCACGGTCGGCTTTCTTT. It yields the protein CASSEVSRSAFF.

The chain recombines TRBV27 with TRBJ2-7; TRBD2 matches 9 bases. In germline, CDR1 is MNHEY, CDR2 SMNVEV (reference sequence). The CDR3 runs 14 residues. Trimming took 8 bases from V and 4 from J; bases not matched to a gene: 9. CDR3 residues: CASRPGLAPYEQYF. CDR3 nucleotides: TGTGCCAGCCGCCCGGGACTAGCCCCTTACGAGCAGTACTTC.

This clone was found a few times. This chain links TRBV20-1 with TRBJ1-1; no clear D. V was trimmed by 3 bases and J by 7 bases, leaving 3 bases between them. This CDR3 spans 9 amino acids. Per the germline V gene, CDR1 is DFQATT and CDR2 is SNEGSKA (reference sequence). CDR3 region: CSASREAFF. CDR3 DNA sequence: TGCAGTGCTAGCCGTGAAGCTTTCTTT.